This passage covers 19 T cell receptor beta chains from one sample sequenced in a study of Graves' ophthalmopathy and Graves' hyperthyroidism. RNA transcripts yielded amplified TCR beta CDR3 regions. After a first-round RT-PCR with HTBI primers, a second-round multiplex PCR was run. TCRdb re-called the multiplex PCR reads through MiXCR, storing one row per CDR3 protein. The top ten hold over 2.5% of the sample, which has 660,000 or so distinct CDR3 sequences, about 38% seen once. The sample taken for sequencing was peripheral blood. Receptor source: an adult man with Graves' ophthalmopathy.

The rearrangement joins TRBV15 to TRBJ1-5, with D perhaps matching TRBD1 (6 bases). The ends were cut back, 1 base at V and 0 bases at J, with 10 bases in the middle. The germline CDR1 and CDR2 sequences are LNHNV and YYDKDF (reference sequence). This CDR3 contains 16 residues. The CDR3 region is CATSRGTGFSNQPQHF. As DNA, the CDR3 is TGTGCCACCAGCAGAGGTACAGGGTTTAGCAATCAGCCCCAGCATTTT. The complete variable domain, with remaining parts taken from reference TRBV15 and TRBJ1-5, reads DAMVIQNPRYQVTQFGKPVTLSCSQTLNHNVMYWYQQKSSQAPKLLFHYYDKDFNNEADTPDNFQSRRPNTSFCFLDIRSPGLGDTAMYLCATSRGTGFSNQPQHFGDGTRLSIL.

This chain connects TRBV6-5 to TRBJ2-7; 9 bases agree with TRBD1. Germline V gene lookup returns CDR1 MNHEY and CDR2 SVGAGI. J was trimmed by 5 bases and V by 7 bases; bases with no gene match: 6. CDR3 length: 13 residues. CDR3 nucleotides: TGTGCCAGCACGGGGACAGGGCCCAACGAGCAGTACTTC. Encoded protein: CASTGTGPNEQYF.

V and J are TRBV2 and TRBJ1-5; 10 bases agree with TRBD1. V lost 4 bases to trimming and J lost 2 bases; unmatched junction nucleotides: 14. The V gene's germline CDR1 is SNHLY and CDR2 FYNNEI. This CDR3 contains 19 residues. The CDR3 coding sequence is TGTGCCAGCAGTGGGTCGGGACAGGGGTCGCGATCTGGCAATCAGCCCCAGCATTTT. It specifies CASSGSGQGSRSGNQPQHF.

This clonotype has a count of ten or more. The rearrangement joins TRBV19 to TRBJ1-2; D is unclear. CDR3 length: 15 amino acids. The germline V gene has CDR1 LNHDA and CDR2 SQIVND (reference sequence). The V and J ends lost 4 bases and 6 bases respectively, with 18 bases between them. In DNA, the CDR3 is TGTGCCAGTAGTACCTCCGGGCCCTACTTCAATGGCTACACCTTC. Its protein product is CASSTSGPYFNGYTF.

This clonotype was detected many times. The chain has TRBV7-9 and TRBJ1-4, with 8 bases lining up with TRBD1. Germline lookup yields CDR1 SEHNR and CDR2 FQNEAQ (reference sequence). V trimming: 3 bases; J trimming: 17 bases; junction bases outside the gene matches: 11. The CDR3 is made up of 13 amino acids. In nucleotides, the CDR3 is TGTGCCAGCAGCTTCAGCCAGACAGGGGAGACATTTTTT. It translates to CASSFSQTGETFF.

This clonotype was counted a few times. The DNA of the CDR3 is TGTGCCAGCAGCTTAAGGACTACCATTGCCTACGAGCAGTACTTC. It specifies CASSLRTTIAYEQYF. This chain links TRBV7-2 with TRBJ2-7; D perhaps matches TRBD2 (6 bases). V lost 2 bases and J 2 bases, leaving 13 bases between the germline ends. Germline CDR1 SGHTA, CDR2 FQGNSA. The CDR3 covers 15 residues.

This clonotype was counted at least ten times. The genes are TRBV6-5 and TRBJ1-1; D gene ambiguous. V was clipped by 5 bases and J by 0 bases, with 7 bases between them. The CDR3 extends over 13 amino acids. Germline assignment: CDR1 MNHEY and CDR2 SVGAGI. The CDR3 nucleotides read TGTGCCAGCAGTGATACAATGAACACTGAAGCTTTCTTT. This encodes CASSDTMNTEAFF.

In its sample, this clonotype was seen many times. The V call is TRBV6-5, the J call TRBJ1-4; maybe TRBD1 (5 bases). Deletions cut 4 bases from V and 8 bases from J, with 17 bases between. Germline CDR1 is MNHEY and CDR2 is SVGAGI. This CDR3 comprises 15 residues. The CDR3 loop is CASSFEGAGREKLFF. The CDR3 DNA reads TGTGCCAGCAGTTTCGAGGGAGCAGGGAGGGAAAAACTGTTTTTT.

In this sample, this clonotype turned up many times. The CDR3 is CSATTPGQRAYEQYF. CDR3 in DNA: TGCAGTGCCACCACTCCTGGACAAAGAGCATACGAGCAGTACTTC. The chain combines TRBV20-1 with TRBJ2-7; D may be TRBD1 (5 bases). CDR1 DFQATT and CDR2 SNEGSKA come from the germline V gene (reference sequence). Trimming shortened V by 6 bases and J by 4 bases, and 22 bases separated the two germline ends. This CDR3 comprises 15 residues.

This clonotype was seen repeatedly, ten times or more. The chain joins TRBV7-2 to TRBJ2-5; 8 bases are shared with TRBD1. V was pared by 1 base and J by 5 bases, with 18 bases of the junction left unmatched. Germline V gives CDR1 SGHTA, CDR2 FQGNSA. The CDR3 sequence is 19 residues long. The CDR3 DNA sequence: TGTGCCAGCAGCTTAGATATGAAGGGGACAGGTGGTAAGAGGGAGACCCAGTACTTC. This encodes CASSLDMKGTGGKRETQYF.

This clonotype was counted many times. This chain links TRBV25-1 with TRBJ1-6; no definite D call. Looked up from germline, CDR1 is MGHDK and CDR2 is SYGVNS. Trimming removed 6 bases at V and 9 bases at J, with 15 bases between. This CDR3 has 14 residues. CDR3 residues: CASSLLDEGSPLHF. The CDR3 bases are TGTGCCAGCAGCCTATTAGACGAGGGTTCACCCCTCCACTTT.

The rearrangement joins TRBV29-1 to TRBJ1-4, with 7 bases matching TRBD1. The ends lost 4 bases at V and 10 bases at J; junction bases unmatched: 12. Germline CDR1 reads SQVTM; CDR2 reads ANQGSEA. The CDR3 is 14 amino acids. The DNA of the CDR3 is TGCAGCGTTGCCCGAATAGGAGGGGGCGGAAAACTGTTTTTT. Its translation is CSVARIGGGGKLFF.

The rearrangement links TRBV7-2 to TRBJ2-7; 9 nucleotides line up with TRBD1. Per the germline V gene, CDR1 is SGHTA and CDR2 is FQGNSA. After removal of 5 bases from V and 3 bases from J, the junction contained 5 bases not matched to a gene. This CDR3 comprises 14 residues. The CDR3 coding sequence is TGTGCCAGCAGCCAACGACAGGGGGGCTACGAGCAGTACTTC. Translation: CASSQRQGGYEQYF.

V and J are TRBV10-3 and TRBJ1-5, with no clear D. V was cut by 3 bases and J by 5 bases, with 11 bases left in between. There are 14 residues in the CDR3. Germline V gene sequence: CDR1 ENHRY, CDR2 SYGVKD. The CDR3 coding sequence is TGTGCCATCAGTGACGGGAGGTACGATCAGCCCCAGCATTTT. This codes for CAISDGRYDQPQHF.

This chain connects TRBV5-1 to TRBJ1-2; D not certain. Per germline, CDR1 SGHRS and CDR2 YFSETQ. This CDR3 region has 14 residues. Trimming took off 3 bases at V and 3 bases at J, with 12 bases between the two ends. CDR3 coding DNA: TGCGCCAGCAGCTGGGCAATATCGGACTATGGCTACACCTTC. It codes for CASSWAISDYGYTF.

This rearrangement joins TRBV7-9 to TRBJ1-4; 8 bases match TRBD1. Germline CDR1 reads SEHNR; CDR2 reads FQNEAQ (reference sequence). The CDR3 length is 14 residues. Trimming at V came to 7 bases and at J to 6 bases, leaving 7 bases not matched to a gene. CDR3 in amino acids: CASTALQGDEKLFF. DNA of the CDR3: TGTGCCAGCACAGCGCTACAGGGGGATGAAAAACTGTTTTTT.

This chain joins TRBV15 and TRBJ2-1, with D perhaps TRBD2 (5 bases). In germline, CDR1 is LNHNV, CDR2 YYDKDF (reference sequence). Trimming removed 9 bases from V and 7 bases from J, with 13 bases in between. This CDR3 has 12 residues. This CDR3 is CATNSGRNEQFF. CDR3 bases: TGTGCCACAAACAGCGGAAGGAATGAGCAGTTCTTC.

At least ten counts were recorded for this clonotype. This chain joins TRBV2 and TRBJ1-5; no reliable D call. The CDR3 spans 13 residues. CDR1 SNHLY and CDR2 FYNNEI come from the germline V gene. V was clipped by 3 bases and J by 9 bases, with 12 bases between them. In DNA form, the CDR3 reads TGTGCCAGCAGTGAGACGGCCGCGGGGCCCCAGCATTTT. Protein sequence: CASSETAAGPQHF.

In this sample, this clonotype turned up many times. The rearrangement joins TRBV9 to TRBJ1-2, with D hard to call. Germline lookup yields CDR1 SGDLS and CDR2 YYNGEE. The length of the CDR3 is 11 residues. Between the trimmed V and J ends, which lost 5 bases and 8 bases, there was a span of 10 bases. The CDR3 spells CASRGIGGYTF. The DNA of the CDR3 is TGTGCCAGCAGGGGGATCGGGGGCTACACCTTC.